Listed below are T cell receptor beta chains from one sample, sequenced in a study of T cells in Graves' hyperthyroidism and ophthalmopathy. TCRdb processed the multiplex PCR reads anew with MiXCR; each CDR3 protein has one entry. Among more than 350,000 distinct CDR3 sequences listed, just under 15% were seen once. Material: blood. Receptor source: a young woman with Graves' hyperthyroidism. Both conserved end residues are part of each CDR3. D genes are given only for firm matches. Expanded clones get a size class; other rows say once, few or many, or leave the size out.

j_gene	d_gene	abundance	v_gene	CDR3nt	CDR3aa
TRBJ2-7	NA	once	TRBV5-1	TGCGCCAGCAGCACGGACAGATTAGACTTCGAGCAGTACTTC	CASSTDRLDFEQYF
TRBJ2-5	NA	NA	TRBV11-2	TGTGCCAGCAGCGCCTCTTTGTACCAAGAGACCCAGTACTTC	CASSASLYQETQYF
TRBJ2-1	TRBD2	many	TRBV20-1	TGCAGTGCTAGCAATCTCCGAAGCGGGATTGATGAGCAGTTCTTC	CSASNLRSGIDEQFF
TRBJ2-5	TRBD2	few	TRBV7-2	TGTGCCAGCAGCTTAGTGGGAGGGGTTGGAGAGACCCAGTACTTC	CASSLVGGVGETQYF
TRBJ2-5	TRBD1	few	TRBV6-1	TGTGCCAGTAAGGGAAATCAGGGGGCGCGGACGCAAGAGACCCAGTACTTC	CASKGNQGARTQETQYF
TRBJ2-7	NA	NA	TRBV19	TGTGCCAGTAGTGAAACAGCCACCTACGAGCAGTACTTC	CASSETATYEQYF
TRBJ2-3	NA	few	TRBV11-2	TGTGCCAGCAGCTTAAAATCCCTTGGGCAGGGTGGCACAGATACGCAGTATTTT	CASSLKSLGQGGTDTQYF
TRBJ1-1	TRBD1	few	TRBV6-1	TGTGCCAGCACCCGACAGGGGGCTAACACTGAAGCTTTCTTT	CASTRQGANTEAFF
TRBJ2-1	NA	many	TRBV6-5	TGTGCCAGCAGTTACGGCGGGGATGAGCAGTTCTTC	CASSYGGDEQFF
TRBJ1-2	NA	many	TRBV20-1	TGCAGTGCTCTCCCGGGACACGTCCTCTATGGCTACACCTTC	CSALPGHVLYGYTF
TRBJ1-1	TRBD1	few	TRBV19	TGTGCCAGTAGTTGGGGGACAGGGGGTCCCCCCGAAGCTTTCTTT	CASSWGTGGPPEAFF
TRBJ1-6	NA	NA	TRBV11-2	TGTGCCAGCAGCCAAGTGACAGCCCTCAATTCACCCCTCCACTTT	CASSQVTALNSPLHF
TRBJ2-7	NA	NA	TRBV18	TGTGCCAGCTCACCAGGAGGAGACCGAGCCTACGAGCAGTACTTC	CASSPGGDRAYEQYF